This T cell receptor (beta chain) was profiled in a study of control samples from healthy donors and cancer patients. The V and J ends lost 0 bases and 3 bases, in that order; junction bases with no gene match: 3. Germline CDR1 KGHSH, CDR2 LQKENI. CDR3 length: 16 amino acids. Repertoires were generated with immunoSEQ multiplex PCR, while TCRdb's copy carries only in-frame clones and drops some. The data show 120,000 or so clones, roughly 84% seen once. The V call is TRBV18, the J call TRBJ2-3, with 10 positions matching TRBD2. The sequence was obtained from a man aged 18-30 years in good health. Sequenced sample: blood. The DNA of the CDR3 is TGTGCCAGCTCACCACCCTCTAGCGGGAGTACAGATACGCAGTATTTT. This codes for CASSPPSSGSTDTQYF.